What follows are 5 T cell receptor beta chains derived from one specimen sequenced in a study of cytomegalovirus exposure and HLA in healthy donors. Primers: 60 Vbeta forward and 13 Jbeta reverse. Assay used: immunoSEQ multiplex PCR; TCRdb lists only in-frame clones, some missing. The sample has over 110,000 clones; 60% to 80% are singletons. The sequencing sample was made of PBMCs. The receptor source for this set is a man between 18 and 29 years old in good health and CMV-seronegative.

The chain combines TRBV28 with TRBJ2-7; possible D gene TRBD1, 5 bases. The CDR3 loop spans 14 amino acids. Trimming cost V 2 bases and J 2 bases, with 10 bases left between them. Germline lookup yields CDR1 MDHEN and CDR2 SYDVKM. CDR3 bases: TGTGCCAGCAGTTTAAACCCAGGGACCTACGAGCAGTACTTC. This translates into CASSLNPGTYEQYF.

J is TRBJ1-5 and V is TRBV5-5; D unclear. Per the germline V gene, CDR1 is SGHKS and CDR2 is YYEKEE (reference sequence). The V and J ends lost 2 bases and 0 bases respectively, with 9 bases between them. The CDR3 extends over 15 amino acids. CDR3 DNA sequence: TGTGCCAGCAGCTTAGCGGGGTATAGCAATCAGCCCCAGCATTTT. It encodes CASSLAGYSNQPQHF.

The chain is built from TRBV29-1 and TRBJ2-3, with 14 bases fitting TRBD2. Germline assignment: CDR1 SQVTM and CDR2 ANQGSEA. The CDR3 is 17 amino acids. J lost 3 bases, V lost 7 bases, and 12 bases had no gene match. The CDR3 spells CSGRLAGGLAGTDTQYF. CDR3 nucleotides: TGCAGCGGTAGACTAGCGGGGGGGCTGGCGGGGACAGATACGCAGTATTTT.

This chain uses TRBV7-8 with TRBJ1-4; D is perhaps TRBD1 (6 bases). V was pared by 5 bases and J by 6 bases, with 19 bases between. The germline CDR1 and CDR2 sequences are SGHVS and FQNEAQ. This CDR3 has 16 residues. The CDR3 is CASSRSLQGVDEKLFF. The DNA of the CDR3 is TGTGCCAGCAGCCGATCGTTACAGGGAGTGGATGAAAAACTGTTTTTT.

The V call is TRBV27, the J call TRBJ1-5; D uncertain. The CDR3 spans 13 residues. Germline lookup yields CDR1 MNHEY and CDR2 SMNVEV (reference sequence). The V end lost 8 bases, the J end lost 5 bases, and 13 bases lay between the germline ends. The CDR3 DNA reads TGTGCCAGCGGGGAGTCAAGTGATCAGCCCCAGCATTTT. This gives the protein CASGESSDQPQHF.